Below, 26 T cell receptor beta chains from the same sample are listed, as sequenced in a study of T cell responses to AZD1222 COVID-19 vaccine. Some clones are missing from TCRdb's copy, which holds only in-frame ones; the method was immunoSEQ multiplex PCR. The sample contains about 140,000 clones, around 88% of which appear only once. This sample comprised peripheral blood, obtained on day 0 of AZD1222 vaccination. These receptors were collected from an adult in good health.

This rearrangement joins TRBV5-4 to TRBJ2-7, with 7 bases lining up with TRBD2. V lost 2 bases to trimming and J lost 5 bases; unmatched junction nucleotides: 13. Looked up from germline, CDR1 is SGHNT and CDR2 is YYREEE (reference sequence). This CDR3 comprises 16 residues. DNA of the CDR3: TGTGCCAGCAGCTTTACCCCGCCTAGCGGATCCCACGAGCAGTACTTC. This codes for CASSFTPPSGSHEQYF.

The chain joins TRBV7-6 to TRBJ2-7; 9 bases map to TRBD1. CDR1 SGHVS and CDR2 FNYEAQ come from the germline V gene. The J segment lost 0 bases and the V segment lost 5 bases, leaving 8 bases of the junction unmatched. The CDR3 totals 16 residues. The CDR3 DNA reads as TGTGCCAGCAGCCCCCAAGGGGACAGGGTCTCCTACGAGCAGTACTTC. Amino acids: CASSPQGDRVSYEQYF.

The chain joins TRBV7-9 to TRBJ2-7, with D tentatively TRBD2 (6 bases). Trimming cost V 0 bases and J 3 bases, with 12 bases left between them. CDR1 and CDR2 from the germline V gene are SEHNR and FQNEAQ (reference sequence). This CDR3 contains 15 residues. The CDR3 loop reads CASSLAWGVSYEQYF. The CDR3 DNA is TGTGCCAGCAGCTTAGCGTGGGGGGTTAGCTACGAGCAGTACTTC.

This chain uses TRBV29-1 with TRBJ2-5, with a weak D call TRBD2 (7 bases). Trimming shortened V by 8 bases and J by 4 bases, and 14 bases separated the two germline ends. The CDR3 sequence is 12 residues long. Looked up from germline, CDR1 is SQVTM and CDR2 is ANQGSEA. The CDR3 loop is CSSAGGRETQYF. The DNA for the CDR3 is TGCAGCTCAGCCGGGGGGCGAGAGACCCAGTACTTC. Full variable domain (outside the CDR3, taken from reference TRBV29-1 and TRBJ2-5): SAVISQKPSRDICQRGTSLTIQCQVDSQVTMMFWYRQQPGQSLTLIATANQGSEATYESGFVIDKFPISRPNLTFSTLTVSNMSPEDSSIYLCSSAGGRETQYFGPGTRLLVL.

This chain uses TRBV5-6 with TRBJ1-2, with unresolved D. The germline gives CDR1 SGHDT, CDR2 YYEEEE. The CDR3 has 12 amino acids. V lost 6 bases and J lost 7, with 13 bases in between. The CDR3 DNA reads TGTGCCAGCAACACAGAGAGGCGTGGCTACACCTTC. Residues: CASNTERRGYTF.

The rearrangement links TRBV6-2 or TRBV6-3 to TRBJ2-7; D is perhaps TRBD2 (5 bases). From germline, CDR1 is MNHEY and CDR2 SVGEGT. The CDR3 length is 12 residues. Trimming removed 5 bases at V and 0 bases at J, with 5 bases between. This chain's CDR3 is CASSTSSYEQYF. The DNA of the CDR3 is TGTGCCAGCAGTACTAGCTCCTACGAGCAGTACTTC.

The table lists this clone with a count of one. The V and J genes are TRBV7-9 and TRBJ1-3, with 7 bases aligning to TRBD1. The length of the CDR3 is 15 residues. Germline V CDR1 and CDR2: SEHNR, FQNEAQ (reference sequence). The trim removed 4 bases at V and 0 bases at J, leaving 3 bases unmatched. CDR3 in amino acids: CASSSAGGSGNTIYF. As DNA, the CDR3 is TGTGCCAGCAGCTCCGCAGGGGGCTCTGGAAACACCATATATTTT.

The V and J genes are TRBV6-6 and TRBJ1-3, with D maybe TRBD1 (6 bases). Germline V gene data show CDR1 as MNHNY and CDR2 as SVGAGI (reference sequence). This CDR3 comprises 16 residues. V gave up 7 bases and J gave up 4 bases, with 20 bases separating them. The chain's CDR3 is CASTETGYARGNTIYF. The CDR3 coding sequence is TGTGCCAGCACCGAGACAGGATATGCACGAGGAAACACCATATATTTT.

This CDR3 is CASSPGNFNEQYF. CDR3 coding DNA: TGTGCCAGCAGTCCAGGTAACTTCAACGAGCAGTACTTC. The chain uses TRBV27 and TRBJ2-7, with D hard to call. The CDR3 consists of 13 residues. Germline V gene lookup returns CDR1 MNHEY and CDR2 SMNVEV (reference sequence). V lost 5 bases, J lost 5 bases, and 13 bases lay in between.

The V and J genes are TRBV6-5 and TRBJ1-3; the D is unclear. Germline V gene data show CDR1 as MNHEY and CDR2 as SVGAGI. CDR3 length equals 15 residues. V was pared by 0 bases and J by 3 bases, with 9 bases between. The CDR3 reads CASSYSSGLGNTIYF. In DNA, the CDR3 is TGTGCCAGCAGTTACTCGTCGGGCCTTGGAAACACCATATATTTT.

The chain joins TRBV10-3 to TRBJ2-7, with 10 nucleotides matching TRBD1. Germline V gene data show CDR1 as ENHRY and CDR2 as SYGVKD. The CDR3 extends over 13 amino acids. The V and J ends lost 6 bases and 5 bases, in that order; junction bases with no gene match: 4. In DNA form, the CDR3 reads TGTGCCATCAGCCCAGGGACAGGGGACGAGCAGTACTTC. Its translation: CAISPGTGDEQYF.

V gene TRBV3-1 (or the pseudogene TRBV3-2) combines with J gene TRBJ1-2; unclear D gene. The CDR3 covers 15 residues. Germline V lookup: CDR1 LGHDT, CDR2 YNNKEL (reference sequence). Between the trimmed V and J ends, which lost 4 bases and 0 bases, there was a span of 12 bases. CDR3 region: CASSPDGTTNYGYTF. For the CDR3, the DNA is TGTGCCAGCAGCCCGGACGGTACCACTAACTATGGCTACACCTTC.

The V gene is TRBV11-3, the J gene TRBJ2-1, with D possibly being TRBD2 (6 bases). The CDR3 is 14 amino acids. Germline V gene data show CDR1 as SGHNT and CDR2 as YENEEA. The V gene lost 0 bases and the J gene lost 6 bases, with 9 bases spanning the gap. The CDR3 spells CASSLEPSANEQFF. Here the CDR3 DNA reads TGTGCCAGCAGCTTAGAGCCTAGCGCCAATGAGCAGTTCTTC.

The V gene is TRBV19, the J gene TRBJ1-1; tentatively, D is TRBD1 (5 bases). Trimming took 2 bases from V and 6 from J, leaving 16 bases between them. The CDR3 totals 15 residues. Germline lookup yields CDR1 LNHDA and CDR2 SQIVND (reference sequence). CDR3 bases: TGTGCCAGTAGTATAAAGGCAGGGCCGGTAGCTGAAGCTTTCTTT. This encodes CASSIKAGPVAEAFF. Full variable domain (outside the CDR3, taken from reference TRBV19 and TRBJ1-1): DGGITQSPKYLFRKEGQNVTLSCEQNLNHDAMYWYRQDPGQGLRLIYYSQIVNDFQKGDIAEGYSVSREKKESFPLTVTSAQKNPTAFYLCASSIKAGPVAEAFFGQGTRLTVV.

The chain carries TRBV29-1 and TRBJ1-2, with D possibly matching TRBD1 (6 bases). The CDR3 covers 16 residues. Germline values: CDR1 SQVTM, CDR2 ANQGSEA. V dropped 6 bases and J dropped 8 bases, with 28 bases sitting between them. The CDR3 coding sequence is TGCAGCGTCATTGATCCCCTGTCAGGGGTAGAATGGGGCTACACCTTC. It is translated as CSVIDPLSGVEWGYTF.

The table lists this clone with a count of one. This chain links TRBV5-6 with TRBJ2-5; either TRBD1 or TRBD2 may supply D (5 bases each). Germline assignment: CDR1 SGHDT and CDR2 YYEEEE. V was cut by 2 bases and J by 5 bases, with 10 bases left in between. The CDR3 consists of 13 residues. The CDR3: CASSFPGTETQYF. Written as DNA, the CDR3 is TGTGCCAGCAGCTTTCCGGGGACGGAGACCCAGTACTTC. The full variable domain, rest sourced from reference TRBV5-6 and TRBJ2-5, is DAGVTQSPTHLIKTRGQQVTLRCSPKSGHDTVSWYQQALGQGPQFIFQYYEEEERQRGNFPDRFSGHQFPNYSSELNVNALLLGDSALYLCASSFPGTETQYFGPGTRLLVL.

This chain links TRBV7-6 with TRBJ2-3; 11 positions agree with TRBD2. Trimming removed 2 bases from V and 4 bases from J; junction bases left unmatched: 5. The CDR3 totals 16 residues. Germline V gene lookup returns CDR1 SGHVS and CDR2 FNYEAQ. CDR3: CASSLQGLAGADTQYF. CDR3 sequence (DNA): TGTGCCAGCAGCTTACAAGGACTAGCGGGCGCAGATACGCAGTATTTT. Supplemented by reference TRBV7-6 and TRBJ2-3, the full variable domain reads GAGVSQSPRYKVTKRGQDVALRCDPISGHVSLYWYRQALGQGPEFLTYFNYEAQQDKSGLPNDRFSAERPEGSISTLTIQRTEQRDSAMYRCASSLQGLAGADTQYFGPGTRLTVL.

V gene TRBV30 combines with J gene TRBJ2-3; 9 bases align to TRBD2. The length of the CDR3 is 15 residues. CDR1 and CDR2 (germline): GTSNPN, SVGIG (reference sequence). With V trimmed by 4 bases and J by 5 bases, 10 bases remained unmatched. As DNA, the CDR3 is TGTGCCTGGACCGGGGGGGGACTAGCTGTAGATACGCAGTATTTT. Residues: CAWTGGGLAVDTQYF.

The rearrangement links TRBV7-9 to TRBJ1-1, with TRBD1 matching 8 bases. Germline V CDR1 and CDR2: SEHNR, FQNEAQ (reference sequence). With V trimmed by 1 base and J by 0 bases, 1 base remained unmatched. This CDR3 has 15 amino acids. CDR3 DNA: TGTGCCAGCAGCTTAGGGGACAGGATGAACACTGAAGCTTTCTTT. Translating it yields CASSLGDRMNTEAFF.

This clone was counted between two and nine times. The V and J genes are TRBV4-1 and TRBJ1-2, with D unresolved. Per germline, CDR1 MGHRA and CDR2 YSYEKL. This CDR3 region has 14 residues. V was trimmed by 1 base and J by 7 bases, leaving 13 bases between them. DNA for the CDR3: TGCGCCAGCAGCCAAGCGGTGGGGTTGAGTGGCTACACCTTC. Translating it yields CASSQAVGLSGYTF.

The chain couples TRBV6-6 to TRBJ1-1, with D maybe TRBD1 (6 bases). V dropped 7 bases and J dropped 5 bases, with 17 bases sitting between them. CDR1 and CDR2 from the germline V gene are MNHNY and SVGAGI (reference sequence). CDR3 length: 14 amino acids. CDR3 sequence (DNA): TGTGCCAGCACCACGGGGCAGGGGAGGACTGAAGCTTTCTTT. Its protein is CASTTGQGRTEAFF.

The rearrangement links TRBV3-1 (or the pseudogene TRBV3-2) to TRBJ1-2; D is unresolved. The CDR3 extends over 15 amino acids. Germline values: CDR1 LGHDT, CDR2 YNNKEL (reference sequence). Trimming took off 1 base at V and 2 bases at J, with 11 bases between the two ends. Here the CDR3 reads CASSQVEATNYGYTF. CDR3 coding DNA: TGTGCCAGCAGCCAAGTCGAAGCCACGAACTATGGCTACACCTTC.

The chain joins TRBV29-1 to TRBJ2-7, with unresolved D. Germline V gives CDR1 SQVTM, CDR2 ANQGSEA. V was pared by 4 bases and J by 0 bases, with 10 bases between. The CDR3 is 13 amino acids. CDR3 nucleotide sequence: TGCAGCGTTGCTCAGTTAAGCTCCTACGAGCAGTACTTC. It codes for CSVAQLSSYEQYF.

This clone was observed once. V is TRBV7-2 and J is TRBJ2-1; TRBD2 matches 8 bases. Germline V lookup: CDR1 SGHTA, CDR2 FQGNSA. The V gene end was trimmed by 1 base and the J gene end by 3 bases; junction bases not matched to a gene: 5. This CDR3 contains 16 residues. Here the CDR3 reads CASSLVGTSNYNEQFF. The CDR3 bases are TGTGCCAGCAGCTTAGTAGGGACTAGTAACTACAATGAGCAGTTCTTC.

This chain uses TRBV7-2 with TRBJ1-1; no definite D call. The germline V gene encodes CDR1 SGHTA and CDR2 FQGNSA. The CDR3 runs 15 residues. V lost 0 bases and J 0 bases, leaving 8 bases between the germline ends. The DNA of the CDR3 is TGTGCCAGCAGCTTAGCGCGGGGATTGAACACTGAAGCTTTCTTT. Its translation: CASSLARGLNTEAFF.

V is TRBV5-8 and J is TRBJ1-2; D is ambiguous. The CDR3 consists of 19 residues. V was trimmed by 0 bases and J by 4 bases, leaving 25 bases between them. The germline V gene has CDR1 SGHTS and CDR2 YDEGEE. The CDR3 bases are TGTGCCAGCAGCTTGGGAAGGGATTGGGCCCGAGGGCTATTCTATGGCTACACCTTC. Translating gives CASSLGRDWARGLFYGYTF.